The 7 T cell receptor beta chains in this list originate from one sample, sequenced in a study of identical twins. TCRdb recomputed calls from the 5' RACE reads with MiXCR, one row per CDR3 protein. The sample contains roughly 350,000 distinct CDR3 sequences, 9% to 10% of which appear only once. Sequenced input: naive T cells sorted from blood. The receptors stem from a woman aged 45-59 years in good health.

This clonotype was recorded at least ten times. CDR3 protein: CASSSSGSPYNEQFF. The CDR3 coding sequence is TGTGCCAGCAGCTCTAGCGGGAGCCCCTACAATGAGCAGTTCTTC. The chain combines TRBV7-2 with TRBJ2-1; 10 bases map to TRBD2. The germline CDR1 and CDR2 sequences are SGHTA and FQGNSA. The trim removed 4 bases at V and 2 bases at J, leaving 2 bases unmatched. The CDR3 loop spans 15 amino acids. Looking up the rest from reference TRBV7-2 and TRBJ2-1 gives the full variable domain: GAGVSQSPSNKVTEKGKDVELRCDPISGHTALYWYRQSLGQGLEFLIYFQGNSAPDKSGLPSDRFSAERTGGSVSTLTIQRTQQEDSAVYLCASSSSGSPYNEQFFGPGTRLTVL.

This clonotype was counted a few times. The V gene is TRBV12-3 or TRBV12-4, the J gene TRBJ2-1; TRBD2 matches at 12 bases. The CDR3 is 15 amino acids. V gave up 6 bases and J gave up 6 bases; unmatched junction bases: 6. CDR3 nucleotides: TGTGCCAGCAGGCCGACTAGCGGGAGTCCCAATGAGCAGTTCTTC. It translates to CASRPTSGSPNEQFF.

This clonotype was seen repeatedly, ten times or more. The chain joins TRBV20-1 to TRBJ2-3, with a weak D call TRBD2 (5 bases). In germline, CDR1 is DFQATT, CDR2 SNEGSKA (reference sequence). Trimming took 0 bases from V and 2 from J, leaving 12 bases between them. This CDR3 is built from 15 residues. This CDR3 is CSARDDYTITDTQYF. The CDR3 DNA sequence: TGCAGTGCTAGAGATGACTACACCATCACAGATACGCAGTATTTT.

This clonotype appeared many times. The rearrangement links TRBV12-3 or TRBV12-4 to TRBJ2-3, with TRBD2 matching over 9 bases. Losses at the gene ends were 3 bases for V and 2 bases for J; bases not matched to a gene: 12. There are 18 residues in the CDR3. The CDR3 bases are TGTGCCAGCAGTTTCCAGAGCTGGGCTAGCGGGAACACAGATACGCAGTATTTT. Protein: CASSFQSWASGNTDTQYF.

A few counts support this clonotype. The rearrangement links TRBV12-3 or TRBV12-4 to TRBJ1-2; 7 nucleotides line up with TRBD1. CDR3 length: 12 amino acids. The ends lost 8 bases at V and 3 bases at J; junction bases unmatched: 3. CDR3 DNA: TGTGCCAGCCAGGGGACAGACTATGGCTACACCTTC. The encoded protein is CASQGTDYGYTF.

This clonotype has at least ten counts. The genes are TRBV3-1 and TRBJ2-1; unclear D gene. The CDR3 spans 13 residues. Germline CDR1 is LGHDT and CDR2 is YNNKEL (reference sequence). V gave up 0 bases and J gave up 6 bases, with 6 bases separating them. The CDR3 DNA is TGTGCCAGCAGCCAAGATCGTTCCAATGAGCAGTTCTTC. Residues: CASSQDRSNEQFF.

This clonotype was found a few times. The V gene is TRBV12-3 or TRBV12-4, the J gene TRBJ1-1; 8 nucleotides line up with TRBD1. With V trimmed by 6 bases and J by 1 base, 4 bases remained unmatched. This CDR3 has 14 residues. The CDR3: CASRWTGTNTEAFF. CDR3 DNA: TGTGCCAGCAGATGGACAGGGACGAACACTGAAGCTTTCTTT.